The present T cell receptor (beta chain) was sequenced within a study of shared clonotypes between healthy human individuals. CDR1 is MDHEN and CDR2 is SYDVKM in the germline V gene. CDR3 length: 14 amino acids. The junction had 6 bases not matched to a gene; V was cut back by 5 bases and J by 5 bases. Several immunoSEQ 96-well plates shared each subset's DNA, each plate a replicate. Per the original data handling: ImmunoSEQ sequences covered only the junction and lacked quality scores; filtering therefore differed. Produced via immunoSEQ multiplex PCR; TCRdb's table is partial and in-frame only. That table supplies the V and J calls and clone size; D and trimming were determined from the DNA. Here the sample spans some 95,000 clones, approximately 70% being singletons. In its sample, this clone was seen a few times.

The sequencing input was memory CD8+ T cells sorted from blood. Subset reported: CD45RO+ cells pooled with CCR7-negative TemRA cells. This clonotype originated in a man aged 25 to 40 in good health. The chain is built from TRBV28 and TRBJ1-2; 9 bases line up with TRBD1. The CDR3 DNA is TGTGCCAGCAGTGTTCCGGGACAGGGTTATGGCTACACCTTC. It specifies CASSVPGQGYGYTF.